The 18 T cell receptor beta chains listed next were all sequenced from one sample in a study of blood T cell repertoires in COVID-19. TCRdb's table, derived via immunoSEQ multiplex PCR, lists solely in-frame clones and lacks some. The repertoire has roughly 220,000 clones, 88% of them found once; the top ten carry roughly 15%. Material: PBMCs or T cells enriched from blood (not recorded which). The receptors were sampled from a woman between 45 and 60 years old with acute COVID-19.

The V gene is TRBV2, the J gene TRBJ1-2, with D perhaps matching TRBD1 (5 bases). Trimming took off 4 bases at V and 5 bases at J, with 11 bases between the two ends. This CDR3 region has 13 residues. In germline, CDR1 is SNHLY, CDR2 FYNNEI. The CDR3 loop reads CASSVQGPYGYTF. The CDR3 bases are TGTGCCAGCAGTGTGCAGGGCCCATATGGCTACACCTTC.

V is TRBV16 and J is TRBJ2-5; D remains ambiguous. This CDR3 contains 15 residues. CDR1 KGHSY and CDR2 FQNENV come from the germline V gene. The V and J ends lost 2 bases and 2 bases respectively, with 12 bases between them. The CDR3 DNA sequence: TGTGCCAGCAGCCAACCCCGCGGCAGTCAAGAGACCCAGTACTTC. Protein product: CASSQPRGSQETQYF.

This chain joins TRBV7-9 and TRBJ2-1, with TRBD1 matching over 9 bases. Germline CDR1 is SEHNR and CDR2 is FQNEAQ (reference sequence). The V segment lost 5 bases and the J segment 2 bases; nucleotides outside the gene matches: 7. The CDR3 has 16 amino acids. CDR3 protein: CASSPFRDRAYNEQFF. The CDR3 nucleotides read TGTGCCAGCAGCCCGTTCCGGGACAGGGCCTACAATGAGCAGTTCTTC.

This clone occurred a few times. V usage is TRBV11-3 and J usage is TRBJ1-1; D gene uncertain. This CDR3 comprises 13 residues. Germline CDR1 reads SGHNT; CDR2 reads YENEEA. V was shortened by 2 bases and J by 4 bases, with 8 bases between the two germline ends. CDR3 amino acids: CASSLLTGTEAFF. Written as DNA, the CDR3 is TGTGCCAGCAGCTTATTGACGGGCACTGAAGCTTTCTTT.

The gene calls are TRBV6-5 and TRBJ1-1; 10 nucleotides agree with TRBD1. There are 11 residues in the CDR3. The germline V gene encodes CDR1 MNHEY and CDR2 SVGAGI. V gave up 8 bases and J gave up 9 bases; unmatched junction bases: 3. Here the CDR3 DNA reads TGTGCCAGCTGGGACAGGGGCCAAGCTTTCTTT. Amino acid sequence: CASWDRGQAFF.

The chain links TRBV10-3 to TRBJ2-5; D is undetermined. Germline CDR1 is ENHRY and CDR2 is SYGVKD. This CDR3 comprises 13 residues. V was shortened by 3 bases and J by 5 bases, with 10 bases between the two germline ends. The CDR3 DNA sequence: TGTGCCATCAGTGAAGAGGCGATCGAGACCCAGTACTTC. This sequence encodes CAISEEAIETQYF.

The V and J genes are TRBV28 and TRBJ1-2, with D maybe TRBD1 (6 bases). In germline, CDR1 is MDHEN, CDR2 SYDVKM. This CDR3 is built from 15 residues. V lost 4 bases, J lost 4 bases, and 16 bases lay in between. Here the CDR3 DNA reads TGTGCCAGCAGTTCTGGACAGACTATAATCTATGGCTACACCTTC. Its translation is CASSSGQTIIYGYTF.

The chain couples TRBV6-6 to TRBJ2-7; D uncertain. Germline CDR1 is MNHNY and CDR2 is SVGAGI (reference sequence). Trimming stripped 6 bases from V and 5 bases from J, with 17 bases between. This CDR3 is 14 amino acids long. The DNA of the CDR3 is TGTGCCAGCAGACCCGACTCGTTTATGAACGAGCAGTACTTC. Its protein is CASRPDSFMNEQYF.

Remarks on this clone: The sample has other DNA sequences that encode this CDR3 too. The chain combines TRBV28 with TRBJ1-5, with D tentatively TRBD1 (6 bases). Germline V gene sequence: CDR1 MDHEN, CDR2 SYDVKM. Trimming removed 2 bases from V and 2 bases from J, with 10 bases in between. CDR3 length: 15 residues. For the CDR3, the DNA is TGTGCCAGCAGTTTAAGAGGGGGTGGCAATCAGCCCCAGCATTTT. This translates into CASSLRGGGNQPQHF.

The V and J genes are TRBV4-2 and TRBJ2-3; 7 bases match TRBD2. This CDR3 contains 16 residues. CDR1 is LGHNA, CDR2 YNFKEQ, per germline. Germline trimming cut 1 base from V and 0 bases from J; bases unmatched to any gene: 4. The CDR3 region is CASSQVAGWSTDTQYF. CDR3 nucleotide sequence: TGTGCCAGCAGCCAAGTAGCGGGCTGGAGCACAGATACGCAGTATTTT.

This rearrangement joins TRBV6-4 to TRBJ2-2; D unresolved. The CDR3 extends over 13 amino acids. Between the trimmed V and J ends, which lost 5 bases and 4 bases, there was a span of 8 bases. Germline lookup yields CDR1 MRHNA and CDR2 SNTAGT. CDR3 nucleotides: TGTGCCAGCAGTCTCGACTCCACCGGGGAGCTGTTTTTT. This sequence encodes CASSLDSTGELFF.

V is TRBV5-1 and J is TRBJ2-7; D is uncertain. The CDR3 contains 12 residues. V was pared by 7 bases and J by 0 bases, with 8 bases between. Germline V gives CDR1 SGHRS, CDR2 YFSETQ. CDR3 coding DNA: TGCGCCAGCGGTAGAGCCTCCTACGAGCAGTACTTC. It yields the protein CASGRASYEQYF.

CDR3 DNA: TGTGCCAGCAGTTTTTCGGGGGGCTCCGTTCAGCCCCAGCATTTT. As protein: CASSFSGGSVQPQHF. The chain is built from TRBV28 and TRBJ1-5; weak D call: TRBD1 (6 bases). V shed 3 bases and J shed 6 bases, with 15 bases lying between them. This CDR3 comprises 15 residues. Germline lookup yields CDR1 MDHEN and CDR2 SYDVKM.

The V and J genes are TRBV10-3 and TRBJ2-2, with a possible D match to TRBD1 (6 bases). The CDR3 is made up of 16 amino acids. V lost 5 bases to trimming and J lost 4 bases, with 17 bases between them. The V gene's germline CDR1 is ENHRY and CDR2 SYGVKD. Written as DNA, the CDR3 is TGTGCCATCAGTCCGACAGGACCACGAATCACCGGGGAGCTGTTTTTT. Its translation: CAISPTGPRITGELFF.

In DNA, the CDR3 is TGCGCCAGCAGCCATCCACTAGCGGATTACGAGCAGTACTTC. Its protein is CASSHPLADYEQYF. V gene TRBV4-1 combines with J gene TRBJ2-7; 8 bases map to TRBD2. CDR3 length: 14 residues. Germline V gene data show CDR1 as MGHRA and CDR2 as YSYEKL. J lost 4 bases, V lost 3 bases, and 5 bases had no gene match.

The chain links TRBV18 to TRBJ2-1; 12 bases match TRBD1. Per the germline V gene, CDR1 is KGHSH and CDR2 is LQKENI. Unmatched junction bases numbered 9, after V lost 4 bases and J lost 5 bases. The CDR3 runs 17 residues. CDR3 region: CASSLPGTGGINNEQFF. The CDR3 bases are TGTGCCAGCTCACTACCCGGGACAGGGGGCATCAACAATGAGCAGTTCTTC.

The genes are TRBV5-1 and TRBJ2-2; D remains unclear. Trimming left V 0 bases short and J 5 bases short, with 8 bases between. The CDR3 is 14 amino acids. CDR1 and CDR2 from the germline V gene are SGHRS and YFSETQ. Here the CDR3 DNA reads TGCGCCAGCAGCTTGGACTTGAGTACCGGGGAGCTGTTTTTT. Translating gives CASSLDLSTGELFF.

The chain couples TRBV7-8 to TRBJ1-2; D unresolved. The ends were cut back, 1 base at V and 1 base at J, with 10 bases in the middle. The CDR3 consists of 15 residues. Germline CDR1 reads SGHVS; CDR2 reads FQNEAQ. CDR3 in amino acids: CASSLVANFNYGYTF. CDR3 DNA sequence: TGTGCCAGCAGCTTAGTGGCCAATTTTAACTATGGCTACACCTTC.